These 26 T cell receptor beta chains share one sample of origin, sequenced in a study of technical replicates of blood from a handful of donors. TCRdb's table, derived via immunoSEQ multiplex PCR, lists solely in-frame clones and lacks some. The data hold about 71,000 clones, with approximately 92% observed a single time. The sequenced sample consisted of T cells isolated from PBMCs. Receptor source: a human donor in good health.

The rearrangement links TRBV5-1 to TRBJ2-1; D is perhaps TRBD1 (5 bases). CDR1 and CDR2 (germline): SGHRS, YFSETQ. Deletions cut 0 bases from V and 4 bases from J, with 11 bases between. This CDR3 is built from 15 residues. DNA of the CDR3: TGCGCCAGCAGCTTGGAGGGGTATGAGTACAATGAGCAGTTCTTC. Residues: CASSLEGYEYNEQFF.

The chain recombines TRBV7-3 with TRBJ2-1, with D tentatively TRBD1 (6 bases). Looked up from germline, CDR1 is SGHTA and CDR2 is FQGTGA. This CDR3 has 16 amino acids. V was shortened by 4 bases and J by 0 bases, with 13 bases between the two germline ends. The CDR3, as DNA: TGTGCCAGCAGCTCCGGGACACTGAGCTCCTACAATGAGCAGTTCTTC. Translated: CASSSGTLSSYNEQFF.

The chain joins TRBV27 to TRBJ1-5; D remains unclear. The CDR3 spans 15 residues. Per the germline V gene, CDR1 is MNHEY and CDR2 is SMNVEV (reference sequence). Trimming removed 4 bases from V and 1 base from J, with 11 bases in between. The DNA of the CDR3 is TGTGCCAGCAGTTACGTTGCGGGGAGCAATCAGCCCCAGCATTTT. Its translation is CASSYVAGSNQPQHF.

This chain joins TRBV5-1 and TRBJ2-3; the match to TRBD2 covers 8 bases. Trimming cost V 6 bases and J 0 bases; bases outside gene matches: 6. The CDR3 loop spans 15 amino acids. Germline CDR1 and CDR2: SGHRS and YFSETQ. CDR3 loop: CASTRGGSSTDTQYF. CDR3 nucleotides: TGCGCCAGCACCCGGGGGGGGAGTAGCACAGATACGCAGTATTTT.

The chain has TRBV13 and TRBJ2-2; D ambiguous. Germline V gives CDR1 PRHDT, CDR2 FYEKMQ (reference sequence). Trimming removed 4 bases at V and 9 bases at J, with 6 bases between. This CDR3 has 11 residues. CDR3 DNA: TGTGCCAGCAGCTCACAGAGGGAGCTGTTTTTT. It is translated as CASSSQRELFF.

The chain recombines TRBV7-9 with TRBJ1-2; TRBD1 might be the D (6 bases). CDR3 length: 14 amino acids. Germline V lookup: CDR1 SEHNR, CDR2 FQNEAQ (reference sequence). V was trimmed by 5 bases and J by 5 bases, leaving 15 bases between them. CDR3 in DNA: TGTGCCAGCAGCCCTGGGGCAGGGGTGTATGGCTACACCTTC. The encoded protein is CASSPGAGVYGYTF.

CDR3 sequence reads: CASSAYRGSYNEQFF. The CDR3 DNA is TGTGCCAGCAGCGCTTACAGGGGTTCCTACAATGAGCAGTTCTTC. V and J are TRBV7-9 and TRBJ2-1; TRBD1 matches 7 bases. The CDR3 is made up of 15 amino acids. The germline V gene encodes CDR1 SEHNR and CDR2 FQNEAQ (reference sequence). The ends lost 5 bases at V and 1 base at J; junction bases unmatched: 5. Combining the CDR3 with reference TRBV7-9 and TRBJ2-1 gives the whole variable domain DTGVSQNPRHKITKRGQNVTFRCDPISEHNRLYWYRQTLGQGPEFLTYFQNEAQLEKSRLLSDRFSAERPKGSFSTLEIQRTEQGDSAMYLCASSAYRGSYNEQFFGPGTRLTVL.

This clone was seen only a few times. The gene calls are TRBV7-3 and TRBJ1-1, with D possibly TRBD1 on 5 matching bases. Deletions cut 1 base from V and 0 bases from J, with 6 bases between. This CDR3 is built from 14 residues. The germline CDR1 and CDR2 sequences are SGHTA and FQGTGA. The CDR3: CASSLKGLNTEAFF. CDR3 nucleotide sequence: TGTGCCAGCAGCTTAAAGGGGCTGAACACTGAAGCTTTCTTT.

The chain employs TRBV5-1 and TRBJ2-1; 7 bases are a match to TRBD1. The CDR3 consists of 14 residues. Germline CDR1 is SGHRS and CDR2 is YFSETQ. V was pared by 3 bases and J by 3 bases, with 3 bases of the junction left unmatched. The CDR3 sequence is CASSYRQGYNEQFF. The CDR3 DNA sequence: TGCGCCAGCAGCTACCGACAGGGCTACAATGAGCAGTTCTTC.

This chain links TRBV7-9 with TRBJ2-7; 9 nucleotides agree with TRBD2. J lost 3 bases, V lost 1 base, and 4 bases had no gene match. The CDR3 length is 15 residues. Germline lookup yields CDR1 SEHNR and CDR2 FQNEAQ (reference sequence). The CDR3 sequence: CASSLGGRADYEQYF. DNA for the CDR3: TGTGCCAGCAGCTTAGGCGGGAGGGCCGACTACGAGCAGTACTTC.

This clone is a singleton in its sample. The chain is built from TRBV5-1 and TRBJ2-1, with TRBD1 as a possible D gene (6 bases). CDR1 and CDR2 (germline): SGHRS, YFSETQ. The CDR3 has 15 residues. The V and J ends lost 0 bases and 9 bases respectively, with 16 bases between them. The CDR3 loop is CASSLEILGGGEQFF. The CDR3 DNA sequence: TGCGCCAGCAGCTTGGAGATCCTAGGGGGTGGTGAGCAGTTCTTC.

This chain uses TRBV2 with TRBJ1-1, with D tentatively TRBD1 (5 bases). The V end lost 1 base, the J end lost 0 bases, and 6 bases lay between the germline ends. There are 14 residues in the CDR3. Per the germline V gene, CDR1 is SNHLY and CDR2 is FYNNEI. CDR3 residues: CASSEGQLNTEAFF. The CDR3, as DNA: TGTGCCAGCAGTGAAGGACAGTTGAACACTGAAGCTTTCTTT.

The chain is built from TRBV11-3 and TRBJ2-7, with TRBD1 matching over 8 bases. The CDR3 contains 12 residues. V shed 5 bases, J shed 7 bases, and the junction held 4 bases outside the gene matches. CDR1 and CDR2 from the germline V gene are SGHNT and YENEEA. DNA for the CDR3: TGTGCCAGCAGCCTGACAGGGGAAGAGCAGTACTTC. Protein: CASSLTGEEQYF.

The genes are TRBV7-8 and TRBJ2-2; D may be TRBD2 (5 bases). V was trimmed by 3 bases and J by 2 bases, leaving 7 bases between them. Germline-derived CDR1 and CDR2 are SGHVS and FQNEAQ. The CDR3 contains 14 residues. The CDR3 DNA sequence: TGTGCCAGCAGCTTTACTAGAAACACCGGGGAGCTGTTTTTT. Its protein product is CASSFTRNTGELFF.

As DNA, the CDR3 is TGTGCCAGCAGTTTATGGGTCTCGCACACCGACGAGCAGTACTTC. Translated: CASSLWVSHTDEQYF. The J gene is TRBJ2-7, the V gene TRBV28; D ambiguous. The CDR3 contains 15 residues. Germline lookup yields CDR1 MDHEN and CDR2 SYDVKM. V dropped 0 bases and J dropped 5 bases, with 14 bases sitting between them.

This chain links TRBV29-1 with TRBJ2-2; the match to TRBD1 covers 9 bases. Germline V gene sequence: CDR1 SQVTM, CDR2 ANQGSEA. V lost 5 bases and J lost 1; bases outside the gene matches: 2. The CDR3 loop spans 14 amino acids. CDR3 nucleotide sequence: TGCAGCGTTCGGACAGGGGTGAACACCGGGGAGCTGTTTTTT. Its protein is CSVRTGVNTGELFF.

This clone has just one count. The gene calls are TRBV19 and TRBJ2-7, with D perhaps TRBD2 (5 bases). V was trimmed by 1 base and J by 3 bases, leaving 10 bases between them. This CDR3 region has 14 residues. Germline lookup yields CDR1 LNHDA and CDR2 SQIVND (reference sequence). The CDR3 DNA reads as TGTGCCAGTAGTATAGTTGGAGACTACTACGAGCAGTACTTC. Translated: CASSIVGDYYEQYF.

The J gene is TRBJ1-3, the V gene TRBV7-6; TRBD1 matches at 8 bases. J lost 4 bases, V lost 5 bases, and 4 bases had no gene match. Germline loops: CDR1 SGHVS, CDR2 FNYEAQ. The CDR3 contains 14 residues. Here the CDR3 reads CASSRTGSGNTIYF. The CDR3 DNA is TGTGCCAGCAGCCGGACAGGGTCCGGAAACACCATATATTTT.

This sequence joins TRBV5-4 and TRBJ2-7; 8 bases agree with TRBD2. Germline lookup yields CDR1 SGHNT and CDR2 YYREEE (reference sequence). CDR3 length equals 14 residues. The V gene end was trimmed by 9 bases and the J gene end by 1 base; junction bases not matched to a gene: 9. DNA for the CDR3: TGTGCCACCTCCGCTCTAGCGGGTTCCTACGAGCAGTACTTC. Translating it yields CATSALAGSYEQYF.

This chain joins TRBV4-3 and TRBJ1-5, with unresolved D. CDR3 length equals 15 residues. The germline V gene has CDR1 LGHNA and CDR2 YSLEER. V dropped 0 bases and J dropped 5 bases, with 11 bases sitting between them. The CDR3: CASSQDGRVDQPQHF. Written as DNA, the CDR3 is TGCGCCAGCAGCCAAGACGGGCGGGTTGATCAGCCCCAGCATTTT.

The chain is built from TRBV5-4 and TRBJ2-7, with D possibly being TRBD2 (6 bases). The germline V and J ends were trimmed by 5 bases and 0 bases, with 12 bases remaining between them. The germline V gene encodes CDR1 SGHNT and CDR2 YYREEE (reference sequence). The CDR3 is 14 amino acids. CDR3 coding DNA: TGTGCCAGCAGATCGACTAGGAGCTCCTACGAGCAGTACTTC. This encodes CASRSTRSSYEQYF.

V is TRBV19 and J is TRBJ1-5; TRBD1 agrees at 10 bases. With V trimmed by 8 bases and J by 3 bases, 7 bases remained unmatched. The CDR3 has 15 residues. Germline V gene data show CDR1 as LNHDA and CDR2 as SQIVND (reference sequence). The CDR3 loop is CASRQTGGFNQPQHF. Written as DNA, the CDR3 is TGTGCCAGTCGCCAGACAGGGGGCTTCAATCAGCCCCAGCATTTT.

The V gene is TRBV18, the J gene TRBJ2-1, with a tentative D call TRBD2 (6 bases). The germline V gene encodes CDR1 KGHSH and CDR2 LQKENI. The CDR3 extends over 14 amino acids. The V end was cut by 5 bases, the J end by 5 bases, with 13 bases between. CDR3 sequence: CASSSGLMDNEQFF. The CDR3 nucleotides read TGTGCCAGCTCATCGGGACTCATGGACAATGAGCAGTTCTTC.

This rearrangement joins TRBV19 to TRBJ2-3; D not certain. Trimming took 7 bases from V and 2 from J, leaving 10 bases between them. The CDR3 sequence is 13 residues long. Germline-derived CDR1 and CDR2 are LNHDA and SQIVND (reference sequence). This CDR3 is CASTYSLTDTQYF. CDR3 nucleotides: TGTGCCAGTACATACAGCCTCACAGATACGCAGTATTTT.

V is TRBV30 and J is TRBJ2-3; D might be TRBD1 (5 bases). Looked up from germline, CDR1 is GTSNPN and CDR2 is SVGIG (reference sequence). This CDR3 has 15 amino acids. Trimming took 4 bases from V and 0 from J, leaving 14 bases between them. This chain's CDR3 is CAWTLGAFSTDTQYF. The CDR3 region has the DNA TGTGCCTGGACCTTAGGGGCTTTTAGCACAGATACGCAGTATTTT.

The CDR3 DNA reads TGTGCCAGCAGGCCGTGGGACAGGGGAAATCAGCCCCAGCATTTT. This encodes CASRPWDRGNQPQHF. The chain recombines TRBV5-8 with TRBJ1-5, with TRBD1 identical over 10 bases. V dropped 5 bases and J dropped 4; count of bases not matched to a gene: 6. The CDR3 is 15 amino acids. CDR1 and CDR2 (germline): SGHTS, YDEGEE.